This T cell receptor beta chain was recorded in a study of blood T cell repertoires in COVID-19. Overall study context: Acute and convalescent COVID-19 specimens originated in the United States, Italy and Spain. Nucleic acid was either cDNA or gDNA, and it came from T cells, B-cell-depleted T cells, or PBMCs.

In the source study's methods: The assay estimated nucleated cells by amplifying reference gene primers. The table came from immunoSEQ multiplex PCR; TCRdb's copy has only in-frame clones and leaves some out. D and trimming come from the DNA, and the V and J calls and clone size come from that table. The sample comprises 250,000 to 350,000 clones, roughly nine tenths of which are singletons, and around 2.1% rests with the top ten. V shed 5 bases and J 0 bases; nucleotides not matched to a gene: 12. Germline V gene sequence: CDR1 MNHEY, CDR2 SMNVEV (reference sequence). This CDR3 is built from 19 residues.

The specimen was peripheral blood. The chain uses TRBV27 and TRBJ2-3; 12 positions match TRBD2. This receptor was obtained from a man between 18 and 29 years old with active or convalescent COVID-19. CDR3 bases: TGTGCCAGCAGTCCAACCGGGACTAGCGGGCCGCTAAGCACAGATACGCAGTATTTT. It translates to CASSPTGTSGPLSTDTQYF.